This record looks at one T cell receptor beta chain sequence and its context. Reverse transcription used about 0.5 to 1 ug RNA and random hexamers. Amplification of TCR beta CDR3 spanned 54 Vbeta and 13 Jbeta via immunoSEQ multiplex PCR. TCRdb redid the calling of the immunoSEQ multiplex PCR reads with MiXCR, one entry per CDR3 protein. The sample lists about 80,000 distinct CDR3 sequences, 91% occurring once. The multiple sclerosis controls consisted of treatment-naive patients with relapsing-remitting disease, either stable or active. This sample was taken from a study of CD8 T cells in Susac syndrome. The ends lost 4 bases at V and 5 bases at J; junction bases unmatched: 9. Germline-derived CDR1 and CDR2 are MGHRA and YSYEKL. The CDR3 extends over 15 amino acids.

The rearrangement uses TRBV4-1 and TRBJ2-7; 9 bases agree with TRBD1. The TCR was taken from a human donor with multiple sclerosis. The sample comprised CD8+ T cells from PBMCs. CDR3 DNA: TGCGCCAGCAGCCCGAACAGGGGGCCTACTGACGAGCAGTACTTC. It codes for CASSPNRGPTDEQYF.